Below are 9 T cell receptor beta chains sequenced from a single sample in a study of shared clonotypes between healthy human individuals (TCRdb year 2020). The library was built by means of the immunoSEQ multiplex PCR assay. As stored in TCRdb, this immuneACCESS dataset retains in-frame rearrangements with V and J assigned. A fraction of the clones does not appear; measured against another copy, unresolved V genes explain less than half of the discrepancy, and the remainder lacks a known reason. For this sample the table gives about 470,000 clones, of which about 85% were detected only once. The ten largest clones add up to roughly 13% of the sample. The sample was PBMCs. The origin of the receptors is a woman aged 40 to 50 in good health. Some clones in this sample may be carry-over from other donors' samples.

The genes are TRBV27 and TRBJ2-1; D unresolved. The CDR3 runs to 12 residues. Trimming took off 6 bases at V and 3 bases at J, with 6 bases between the two ends. The germline gives CDR1 MNHEY, CDR2 SMNVEV (reference sequence). The CDR3 loop is CASSGRYNEQFF. The CDR3, as DNA: TGTGCCAGCAGCGGGCGCTACAATGAGCAGTTCTTC.

This CDR3 is CASSDRVGETQYF. CDR3 DNA: TGTGCCAGCAGTGACAGGGTTGGAGAGACCCAGTACTTC. V and J are TRBV6-6 and TRBJ2-5; TRBD1 matches at 7 bases. J gave up 4 bases and V 5 bases, and 4 bases lay outside the gene matches. CDR1 is MNHNY, CDR2 SVGAGI, per germline (reference sequence). This CDR3 region has 13 residues.

The V and J genes are TRBV27 and TRBJ2-7, with 10 bases identical to TRBD2. This CDR3 is built from 15 residues. Trimming at V came to 2 bases and at J to 4 bases, leaving 5 bases not matched to a gene. Germline CDR1 is MNHEY and CDR2 is SMNVEV (reference sequence). CDR3 amino acids: CASSLKAGGLYEQYF. CDR3 bases: TGTGCCAGCAGTTTAAAAGCGGGAGGGTTGTACGAGCAGTACTTC.

V gene TRBV7-2 combines with J gene TRBJ2-5; TRBD2 matches 10 bases. This CDR3 contains 16 residues. V shed 4 bases, J shed 5 bases, and the junction held 10 bases outside the gene matches. Germline V lookup: CDR1 SGHTA, CDR2 FQGNSA. The CDR3 DNA reads TGTGCCAGCAGCTCCAGGGCACTAGCGGGACTCGAGACCCAGTACTTC. It yields the protein CASSSRALAGLETQYF.

The chain uses TRBV4-1 and TRBJ2-5; D possibly corresponds to TRBD2 (6 bases). Germline V CDR1 and CDR2: MGHRA, YSYEKL. The CDR3 has 15 amino acids. V dropped 1 base and J dropped 5 bases, with 14 bases sitting between them. The chain's CDR3 is CASSQVRLAPETQYF. CDR3 bases: TGCGCCAGCAGCCAAGTTAGGCTAGCGCCGGAGACCCAGTACTTC.

The CDR3 coding sequence is TGCGCCAGCAGCCAAGATAGACAGGACGGATATGGCTACACCTTC. Protein: CASSQDRQDGYGYTF. The chain employs TRBV4-1 and TRBJ1-2, with a tentative D call TRBD1 (6 bases). The CDR3 covers 15 residues. The ends were cut back, 0 bases at V and 5 bases at J, with 13 bases in the middle. The germline V gene has CDR1 MGHRA and CDR2 YSYEKL.

V gene TRBV6-6 combines with J gene TRBJ2-7; D may be TRBD2 (6 bases). CDR1 and CDR2 (germline): MNHNY, SVGAGI (reference sequence). Trimming took 0 bases from V and 0 from J, leaving 9 bases between them. There are 15 residues in the CDR3. CDR3 coding DNA: TGTGCCAGCAGTTACTCTCTCGGGAGCTCCTACGAGCAGTACTTC. As protein: CASSYSLGSSYEQYF.

The gene calls are TRBV9 and TRBJ2-1, with TRBD2 matching 14 bases. Germline V gene lookup returns CDR1 SGDLS and CDR2 YYNGEE. With V trimmed by 4 bases and J by 15 bases, 9 bases remained unmatched. This CDR3 spans 14 amino acids. CDR3 sequence (DNA): TGTGCCAGCAGCATAGGGACTAGCGGGAGTCCTCCGTTCTTC. Translated, it gives CASSIGTSGSPPFF.

This clone was detected once. The genes are TRBV11-2 and TRBJ2-5; D may be TRBD2 (7 bases). CDR1 is SGHAT, CDR2 FQNNGV, per germline. This CDR3 region has 14 residues. V shed 5 bases and J shed 7 bases, with 17 bases lying between them. The CDR3, as DNA: TGTGCCAGCAGCCGAGGATCAAGGGGGGGGACCCAGTACTTC. Protein sequence: CASSRGSRGGTQYF.